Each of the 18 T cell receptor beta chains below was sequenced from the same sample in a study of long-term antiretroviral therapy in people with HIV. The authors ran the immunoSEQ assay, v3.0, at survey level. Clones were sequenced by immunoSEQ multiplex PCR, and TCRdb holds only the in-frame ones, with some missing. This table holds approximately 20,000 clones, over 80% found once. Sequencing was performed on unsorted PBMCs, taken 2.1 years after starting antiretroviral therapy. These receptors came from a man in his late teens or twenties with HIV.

The CDR3 spells CASWVKEGDTEAFF. The CDR3 coding sequence is TGTGCCAGCTGGGTTAAAGAGGGAGACACTGAAGCTTTCTTT. The gene calls are TRBV6-6 and TRBJ1-1; the D is unclear. V shed 8 bases and J shed 3 bases, with 16 bases lying between them. CDR1 is MNHNY and CDR2 is SVGAGI in the germline V gene (reference sequence). The CDR3 consists of 14 residues.

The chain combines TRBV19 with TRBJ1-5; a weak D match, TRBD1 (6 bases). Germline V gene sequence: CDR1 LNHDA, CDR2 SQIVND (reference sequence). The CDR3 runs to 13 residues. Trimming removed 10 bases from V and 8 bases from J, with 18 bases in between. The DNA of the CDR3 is TGTGCCACCGATGTTCAGGGGTCTGAGCCCCAGCATTTT. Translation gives CATDVQGSEPQHF.

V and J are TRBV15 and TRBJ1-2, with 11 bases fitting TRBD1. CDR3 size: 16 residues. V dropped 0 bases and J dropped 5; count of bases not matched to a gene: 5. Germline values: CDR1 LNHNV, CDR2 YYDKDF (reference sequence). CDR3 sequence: CATSRDHGQGAYGYTF. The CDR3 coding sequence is TGTGCCACCAGCAGAGACCACGGACAGGGGGCTTATGGCTACACCTTC. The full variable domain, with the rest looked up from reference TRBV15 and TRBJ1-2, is DAMVIQNPRYQVTQFGKPVTLSCSQTLNHNVMYWYQQKSSQAPKLLFHYYDKDFNNEADTPDNFQSRRPNTSFCFLDIRSPGLGDTAMYLCATSRDHGQGAYGYTFGSGTRLTVV.

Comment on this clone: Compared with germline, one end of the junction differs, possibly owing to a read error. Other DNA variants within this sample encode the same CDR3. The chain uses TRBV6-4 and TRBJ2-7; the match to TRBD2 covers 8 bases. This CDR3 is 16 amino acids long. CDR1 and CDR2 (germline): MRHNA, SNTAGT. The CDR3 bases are TGTGCTAGCAGGACTCATTGTAGCGGGGCCACCTACGAGCAGTACTTC. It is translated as CASRTHCSGATYEQYF.

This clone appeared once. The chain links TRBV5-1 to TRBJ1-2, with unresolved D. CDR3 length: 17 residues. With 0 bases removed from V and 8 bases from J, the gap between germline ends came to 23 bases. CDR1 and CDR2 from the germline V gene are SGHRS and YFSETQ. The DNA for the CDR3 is TGCGCCAGCAGCTTGGAATTATATAGCCGTCCTGGGCACGGCTACACCTTC. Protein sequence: CASSLELYSRPGHGYTF.

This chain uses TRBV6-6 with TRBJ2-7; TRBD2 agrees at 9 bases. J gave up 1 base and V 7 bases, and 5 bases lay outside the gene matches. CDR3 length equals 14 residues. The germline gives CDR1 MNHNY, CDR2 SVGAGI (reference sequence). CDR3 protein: CASKPAGGSYEQYF. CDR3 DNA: TGTGCCAGCAAACCGGCGGGAGGGTCCTACGAGCAGTACTTC.

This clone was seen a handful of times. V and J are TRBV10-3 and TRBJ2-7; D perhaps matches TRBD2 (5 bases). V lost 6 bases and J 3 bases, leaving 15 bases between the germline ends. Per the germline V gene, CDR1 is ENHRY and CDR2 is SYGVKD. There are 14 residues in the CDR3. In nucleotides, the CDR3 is TGTGCCATCAGGGAGGAACGAGACCGCTACGAGCAGTACTTC. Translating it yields CAIREERDRYEQYF.

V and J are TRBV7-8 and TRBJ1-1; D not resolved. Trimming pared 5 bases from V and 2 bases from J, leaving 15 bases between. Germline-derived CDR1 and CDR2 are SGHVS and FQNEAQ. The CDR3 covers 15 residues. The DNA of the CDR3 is TGTGCCAGCAGCCCGTGGTCCTCGGGAAACACTGAAGCTTTCTTT. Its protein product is CASSPWSSGNTEAFF.

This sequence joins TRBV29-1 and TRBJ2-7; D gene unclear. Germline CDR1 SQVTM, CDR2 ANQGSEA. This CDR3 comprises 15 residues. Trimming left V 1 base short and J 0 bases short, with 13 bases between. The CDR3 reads CSVEVKQTSSYEQYF. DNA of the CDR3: TGCAGCGTTGAAGTCAAACAGACCAGCTCCTACGAGCAGTACTTC.

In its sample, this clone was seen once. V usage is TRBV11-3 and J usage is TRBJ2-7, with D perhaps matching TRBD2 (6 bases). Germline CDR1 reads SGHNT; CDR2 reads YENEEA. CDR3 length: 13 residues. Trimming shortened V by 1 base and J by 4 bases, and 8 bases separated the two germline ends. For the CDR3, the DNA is TGTGCCAGCAGCTTAGGGGGAGGATACGAGCAGTACTTC. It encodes CASSLGGGYEQYF.

The CDR3 reads CASSRAGGTYEQYF. The CDR3 bases are TGTGCCAGCAGTCGAGCGGGGGGTACCTACGAGCAGTACTTC. The chain recombines TRBV2 with TRBJ2-7, with 9 bases identical to TRBD2. With 5 bases clipped from V and 2 bases from J, the junction kept 4 bases outside the gene matches. Germline V gene lookup returns CDR1 SNHLY and CDR2 FYNNEI. The CDR3 spans 14 residues.

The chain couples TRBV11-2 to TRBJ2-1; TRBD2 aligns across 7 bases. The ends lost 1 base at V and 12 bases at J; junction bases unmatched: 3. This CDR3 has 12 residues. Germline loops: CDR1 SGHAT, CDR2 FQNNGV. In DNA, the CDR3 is TGTGCCAGCAGCTTAGGGGGAGGGAGGCAGTTCTTC. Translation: CASSLGGGRQFF.

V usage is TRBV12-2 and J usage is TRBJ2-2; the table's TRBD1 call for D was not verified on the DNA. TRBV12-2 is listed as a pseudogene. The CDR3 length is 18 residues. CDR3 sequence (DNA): TGTGCAAGTCGCTTCCGCCCTAGGGGACATTCGAACACCGGGGAGCTGTTTTTT. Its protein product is CASRFRPRGHSNTGELFF.

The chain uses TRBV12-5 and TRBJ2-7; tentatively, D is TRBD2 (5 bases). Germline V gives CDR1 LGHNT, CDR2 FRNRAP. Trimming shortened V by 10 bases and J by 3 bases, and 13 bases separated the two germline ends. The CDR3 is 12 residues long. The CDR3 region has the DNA TGTGCTACCGGGGTGGATCACTACGAGCAGTACTTC. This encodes CATGVDHYEQYF.

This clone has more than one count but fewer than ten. This CDR3 reads CASSQTSFAPQYF. CDR3 nucleotides: TGTGCCAGCAGCCAAACTAGTTTCGCCCCGCAGTACTTC. V usage is TRBV14 and J usage is TRBJ2-7; perhaps TRBD2 as D (5 bases). There are 13 residues in the CDR3. Germline assignment: CDR1 SGHDN and CDR2 FVKESK. V lost 2 bases and J 9 bases, leaving 14 bases between the germline ends. Full variable domain (missing parts from reference TRBV14 and TRBJ2-7): EAGVTQFPSHSVIEKGQTVTLRCDPISGHDNLYWYRRVMGKEIKFLLHFVKESKQDESGMPNNRFLAERTGGTYSTLKVQPAELEDSGVYFCASSQTSFAPQYFGPGTRLTVT.

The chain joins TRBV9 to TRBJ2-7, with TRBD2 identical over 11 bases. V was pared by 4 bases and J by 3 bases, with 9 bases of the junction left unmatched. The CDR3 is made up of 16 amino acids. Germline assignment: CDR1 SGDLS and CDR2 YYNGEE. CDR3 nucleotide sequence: TGTGCCAGCAGCCCCTTCACGACTAGCGGGGACTACGAGCAGTACTTC. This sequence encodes CASSPFTTSGDYEQYF.

In DNA form, the CDR3 reads TGTGCCAGCAGTCTGACAGGGGCTGGGACTGAAGCTTTCTTT. Translating it yields CASSLTGAGTEAFF. The chain is built from TRBV28 and TRBJ1-1; TRBD1 agrees at 8 bases. V lost 5 bases, J lost 5 bases, and 7 bases stayed unmatched. Germline V gene data show CDR1 as MDHEN and CDR2 as SYDVKM. This CDR3 spans 14 amino acids.

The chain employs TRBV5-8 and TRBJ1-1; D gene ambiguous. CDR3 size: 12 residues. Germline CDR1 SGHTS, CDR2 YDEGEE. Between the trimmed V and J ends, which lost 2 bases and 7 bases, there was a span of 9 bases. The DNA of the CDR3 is TGTGCCAGCAGCTTCGGTCGGTTTGAAGCTTTCTTT. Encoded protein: CASSFGRFEAFF.